These 14 T cell receptor beta chains came from one sample sequenced in a study of T-cell memory formation after mild COVID-19. In TCRdb, the 5' RACE reads were re-called with MiXCR into one record per CDR3 protein. The sample contains 92,000 or so distinct CDR3 sequences, about 13% of which appear only once. Sequenced: PBMCs or a T cell subset sorted from them (not recorded which). The receptor source for this set is an adult woman who had mild COVID-19 (a few samples of this study predate the infection). Cell type and time point are not known.

This clonotype was counted between two and nine times. The chain uses TRBV7-9 and TRBJ2-2, with D perhaps matching TRBD1 (5 bases). The ends were cut back, 1 base at V and 5 bases at J, with 17 bases in the middle. Per the germline V gene, CDR1 is SEHNR and CDR2 is FQNEAQ (reference sequence). CDR3 length: 17 amino acids. The CDR3: CASSLDVAGSQTGELFF. The CDR3 DNA follows: TGTGCCAGCAGCTTAGATGTTGCAGGGTCCCAGACCGGGGAGCTGTTTTTT.

This clonotype showed up just a few times. The V and J genes are TRBV20-1 and TRBJ2-3; 7 positions agree with TRBD2. Germline-derived CDR1 and CDR2 are DFQATT and SNEGSKA (reference sequence). This CDR3 spans 13 amino acids. J lost 6 bases, V lost 0 bases, and 3 bases had no gene match. CDR3 sequence reads: CSAREGGTDTQYF. CDR3 DNA: TGCAGTGCTAGAGAGGGGGGGACGGATACGCAGTATTTT.

This clonotype has only a few counts. The chain is built from TRBV29-1 and TRBJ2-7; no definite D call. Trimming stripped 3 bases from V and 1 base from J, with 10 bases between. The CDR3 has 13 amino acids. The V gene's germline CDR1 is SQVTM and CDR2 ANQGSEA. CDR3: CSVDTAGSYEQYF. The CDR3 DNA is TGCAGCGTTGACACTGCCGGATCCTACGAGCAGTACTTC.

V and J are TRBV11-2 and TRBJ1-1, with unresolved D. From germline, CDR1 is SGHAT and CDR2 FQNNGV. The CDR3 extends over 10 amino acids. Trimming took 8 bases from V and 5 from J, leaving 6 bases between them. The CDR3 sequence is CASDGTEAFF. The CDR3 nucleotides are TGTGCCAGCGACGGTACTGAAGCTTTCTTT.

This clonotype turned up a few times. V gene TRBV6-5 combines with J gene TRBJ1-1; maybe TRBD1 (5 bases). The length of the CDR3 is 15 residues. The germline gives CDR1 MNHEY, CDR2 SVGAGI. Trimming cost V 0 bases and J 3 bases, with 11 bases left between them. The CDR3 loop is CASSYSVQGHTEAFF. The CDR3 DNA reads as TGTGCCAGCAGTTACTCGGTTCAGGGACACACTGAAGCTTTCTTT.

This clonotype was observed a handful of times. The rearrangement uses TRBV25-1 and TRBJ1-5; the D gene is possibly TRBD1 (6 bases). Trimming took off 5 bases at V and 2 bases at J, with 13 bases between the two ends. The CDR3 is 15 residues long. Germline-derived CDR1 and CDR2 are MGHDK and SYGVNS. The CDR3 sequence: CASSWPGVGNQPQHF. Written as DNA, the CDR3 is TGTGCCAGCAGTTGGCCAGGGGTGGGCAATCAGCCCCAGCATTTT.

This clonotype has only a few counts. The chain has TRBV24-1 and TRBJ2-1; 15 nucleotides line up with TRBD2. Germline CDR1 and CDR2: KGHDR and SFDVKD. V lost 4 bases, J lost 4 bases, and 7 bases stayed unmatched. This CDR3 contains 18 residues. The CDR3 coding sequence is TGTGCCACCAGTGACCGGACTAGCGGGAGGGCCTCTTACAATGAGCAGTTCTTC. Amino acid sequence: CATSDRTSGRASYNEQFF.

This clonotype was picked up a small number of times. The chain uses TRBV5-1 and TRBJ1-1, with D possibly matching TRBD1 (6 bases). The V gene lost 0 bases and the J gene lost 5 bases, with 14 bases spanning the gap. Germline CDR1 SGHRS, CDR2 YFSETQ. The CDR3 has 15 amino acids. CDR3 bases: TGCGCCAGCAGCTTGGGAGGGGGTAGTAAGACTGAAGCTTTCTTT. It specifies CASSLGGGSKTEAFF. The variable domain in full, completed from reference TRBV5-1 and TRBJ1-1, reads KAGVTQTPRYLIKTRGQQVTLSCSPISGHRSVSWYQQTPGQGLQFLFEYFSETQRNKGNFPGRFSGRQFSNSRSEMNVSTLELGDSALYLCASSLGGGSKTEAFFGQGTRLTVV.

This clonotype showed up just a few times. The chain employs TRBV7-9 and TRBJ1-3, with D possibly being TRBD1 (6 bases). CDR1 and CDR2 (germline): SEHNR, FQNEAQ (reference sequence). V lost 4 bases to trimming and J lost 2 bases, with 9 bases between them. This CDR3 has 14 residues. As DNA, the CDR3 is TGTGCCAGCAGCTCTCCAGGGGCTGGAAACACCATATATTTT. It yields the protein CASSSPGAGNTIYF. Supplemented by reference TRBV7-9 and TRBJ1-3, the full variable domain reads DTGVSQNPRHKITKRGQNVTFRCDPISEHNRLYWYRQTLGQGPEFLTYFQNEAQLEKSRLLSDRFSAERPKGSFSTLEIQRTEQGDSAMYLCASSSPGAGNTIYFGEGSWLTVV.

This clonotype was counted only a few times. V gene TRBV11-2 combines with J gene TRBJ2-7; the D gene is possibly TRBD2 (6 bases). There are 14 residues in the CDR3. Germline CDR1 reads SGHAT; CDR2 reads FQNNGV. Between the trimmed V and J ends, which lost 0 bases and 2 bases, there was a span of 8 bases. The CDR3 region is CASSLEEGPYEQYF. The DNA for the CDR3 is TGTGCCAGCAGCTTAGAGGAGGGGCCCTACGAGCAGTACTTC.

This sequence joins TRBV5-1 and TRBJ2-7, with D possibly TRBD2 on 6 matching bases. CDR1 and CDR2 from the germline V gene are SGHRS and YFSETQ. The CDR3 consists of 13 residues. The germline V and J ends were trimmed by 3 bases and 0 bases, with 7 bases remaining between them. In DNA, the CDR3 is TGCGCCAGCAGCTCGGACTACTCCTACGAGCAGTACTTC. It translates to CASSSDYSYEQYF. Full variable domain (remainder filled in from reference TRBV5-1 and TRBJ2-7): KAGVTQTPRYLIKTRGQQVTLSCSPISGHRSVSWYQQTPGQGLQFLFEYFSETQRNKGNFPGRFSGRQFSNSRSEMNVSTLELGDSALYLCASSSDYSYEQYFGPGTRLTVT.

The gene calls are TRBV15 and TRBJ2-1; 7 bases align to TRBD2. CDR3 length equals 15 residues. Germline CDR1 is LNHNV and CDR2 is YYDKDF (reference sequence). V was pared by 1 base and J by 9 bases, with 9 bases of the junction left unmatched. CDR3 residues: CATSRGSGISTEQFF. CDR3 sequence (DNA): TGTGCCACCAGCAGAGGAAGCGGGATAAGCACTGAGCAGTTCTTC. Supplemented by reference TRBV15 and TRBJ2-1, the full variable domain reads DAMVIQNPRYQVTQFGKPVTLSCSQTLNHNVMYWYQQKSSQAPKLLFHYYDKDFNNEADTPDNFQSRRPNTSFCFLDIRSPGLGDTAMYLCATSRGSGISTEQFFGPGTRLTVL.

The V gene is TRBV5-1, the J gene TRBJ2-7; 8 bases match TRBD1. After removal of 2 bases from V and 5 bases from J, the junction contained 3 bases not matched to a gene. Germline loops: CDR1 SGHRS, CDR2 YFSETQ. The CDR3 contains 13 residues. The CDR3 loop is CASSLGQGNEQYF. The DNA of the CDR3 is TGCGCCAGCAGCTTAGGACAGGGAAACGAGCAGTACTTC.

This clonotype was seen a few times. This chain links TRBV6-2 or TRBV6-3 with TRBJ2-7; 14 bases line up with TRBD2. J was trimmed by 7 bases and V by 5 bases; bases with no gene match: 16. Germline values: CDR1 MNHEY, CDR2 SVGEGT. The CDR3 length is 18 residues. CDR3 nucleotide sequence: TGTGCCAGCAGTCCCGAAGCAAAGGGACTAGCGGGAGCGGGGGAGCAGTACTTC. Residues: CASSPEAKGLAGAGEQYF.